Presented here are 19 T cell receptor beta chains from one specimen sequenced in a study of shared clonotypes between healthy human individuals. The data were produced by immunoSEQ multiplex PCR, yet TCRdb's version contains in-frame clones alone and is incomplete. The sample lists over a million clones; roughly 80% were seen once. Sequenced material: memory CD4+ T cells sorted from blood. Specified subset: CD45RA-negative fraction. These receptors were taken from a man aged 18 to 29 in good health.

The chain has TRBV7-9 and TRBJ1-2; D gene uncertain. The V end was cut by 5 bases, the J end by 8 bases, with 9 bases between. The CDR3 spans 11 residues. Germline CDR1 reads SEHNR; CDR2 reads FQNEAQ (reference sequence). The CDR3 sequence: CASSPGIGYTF. CDR3 in DNA: TGTGCCAGCAGCCCGGGTATCGGCTACACCTTC. The full variable domain, with the rest looked up from reference TRBV7-9 and TRBJ1-2, is DTGVSQNPRHKITKRGQNVTFRCDPISEHNRLYWYRQTLGQGPEFLTYFQNEAQLEKSRLLSDRFSAERPKGSFSTLEIQRTEQGDSAMYLCASSPGIGYTFGSGTRLTVV.

The V gene is TRBV29-1, the J gene TRBJ2-1; 9 bases fit TRBD2. Germline CDR1 SQVTM, CDR2 ANQGSEA. Trimming cost V 0 bases and J 6 bases; bases outside gene matches: 6. This CDR3 has 15 amino acids. The CDR3 bases are TGCAGCGTTGAAGAGGGTGCGGGGGGGCTCAATGAGCAGTTCTTC. This gives the protein CSVEEGAGGLNEQFF.

The CDR3 here is CASSPGLSLGYGYTF. The CDR3, as DNA: TGTGCCAGCTCACCCGGGCTGTCTTTAGGATATGGCTACACCTTC. The chain recombines TRBV18 with TRBJ1-2; unclear D gene. Trimming removed 3 bases from V and 5 bases from J, with 16 bases in between. Germline V gene sequence: CDR1 KGHSH, CDR2 LQKENI. The CDR3 is 15 residues long.

This clone was seen once. V gene TRBV5-1 combines with J gene TRBJ2-1; TRBD2 matches at 13 bases. V trimming: 4 bases; J trimming: 8 bases; junction bases outside the gene matches: 6. This CDR3 contains 15 residues. CDR1 and CDR2 (germline): SGHRS, YFSETQ. The CDR3 here is CASSLRTSGSHEQFF. The CDR3 DNA sequence: TGCGCCAGCAGCCTCCGGACTAGCGGGAGTCATGAGCAGTTCTTC.

In the case of this clone: This specimen includes other DNA sequences encoding the same CDR3. The chain couples TRBV15 to TRBJ2-7; D gene ambiguous. V was trimmed by 0 bases and J by 0 bases, leaving 6 bases between them. Germline V gene lookup returns CDR1 LNHNV and CDR2 YYDKDF (reference sequence). CDR3 length equals 14 residues. CDR3 residues: CATSRDRSSYEQYF. CDR3 nucleotides: TGTGCCACCAGCAGAGATAGGTCCTCCTACGAGCAGTACTTC.

The chain employs TRBV5-4 and TRBJ1-1; D is unresolved. V lost 0 bases, J lost 5 bases, and 5 bases lay in between. Germline V gives CDR1 SGHNT, CDR2 YYREEE (reference sequence). This CDR3 is 12 amino acids long. The CDR3, as DNA: TGTGCCAGCAGCTTGGACGTGACTGAAGCTTTCTTT. The encoded protein is CASSLDVTEAFF.

The rearrangement links TRBV2 to TRBJ1-1; D is unresolved. The CDR3 runs 13 residues. Germline CDR1 is SNHLY and CDR2 is FYNNEI. Trimming removed 4 bases at V and 2 bases at J, with 8 bases between. The CDR3 protein is CASSAQPNTEAFF. CDR3 nucleotides: TGTGCCAGCAGTGCACAGCCAAACACTGAAGCTTTCTTT.

This sequence joins TRBV18 and TRBJ2-3; weak D call: TRBD1 (6 bases). Trimming took 0 bases from V and 2 from J, leaving 21 bases between them. The CDR3 covers 19 residues. From germline, CDR1 is KGHSH and CDR2 LQKENI. The CDR3 protein is CASSPPTGRSLGPTDTQYF. The CDR3 nucleotides are TGTGCCAGCTCACCACCGACAGGAAGAAGTCTGGGTCCCACAGATACGCAGTATTTT.

V gene TRBV28 combines with J gene TRBJ1-5; 8 nucleotides match TRBD1. The ends lost 3 bases at V and 7 bases at J; junction bases unmatched: 5. Looked up from germline, CDR1 is MDHEN and CDR2 is SYDVKM. This CDR3 is built from 14 residues. This chain's CDR3 is CASSFRGRGQPQHF. In DNA, the CDR3 is TGTGCCAGCAGTTTCAGGGGGCGAGGACAGCCCCAGCATTTT.

This chain connects TRBV28 to TRBJ1-5, with a weak D call TRBD1 (5 bases). This CDR3 has 14 residues. CDR1 is MDHEN and CDR2 is SYDVKM in the germline V gene. V lost 3 bases and J lost 7, with 13 bases in between. CDR3: CASSFTSEGQPQHF. The CDR3 nucleotides read TGTGCCAGCAGTTTTACCAGCGAGGGGCAGCCCCAGCATTTT.

This chain links TRBV30 with TRBJ2-5; D is undetermined. CDR3 size: 14 residues. Germline-derived CDR1 and CDR2 are GTSNPN and SVGIG (reference sequence). Trimming left V 0 bases short and J 1 base short, with 9 bases between. Here the CDR3 DNA reads TGTGCCTGGAGTGTACCCGCGAGCCAAGAGACCCAGTACTTC. Translation gives CAWSVPASQETQYF. Supplemented by reference TRBV30 and TRBJ2-5, the full variable domain reads SQTIHQWPATLVQPVGSPLSLECTVEGTSNPNLYWYRQAAGRGLQLLFYSVGIGQISSEVPQNLSASRPQDRQFILSSKKLLLSDSGFYLCAWSVPASQETQYFGPGTRLLVL.

The V gene is TRBV19, the J gene TRBJ1-4, with TRBD1 as a possible D gene (5 bases). The CDR3 is 13 residues long. V lost 6 bases to trimming and J lost 6 bases, with 11 bases between them. CDR1 and CDR2 from the germline V gene are LNHDA and SQIVND (reference sequence). CDR3 amino acids: CASSPRGDEKLFF. The CDR3 coding sequence is TGTGCCAGTAGCCCGAGGGGAGATGAAAAACTGTTTTTT.

Comment on this clone: A far larger clone differs by one base, so this is likely a read error. This chain links TRBV2 with TRBJ2-5; 8 nucleotides agree with TRBD1. Looked up from germline, CDR1 is SNHLY and CDR2 is FYNNEI. The CDR3 sequence is 15 residues long. The CDR3 reads CAGSRDRSLQETQYF. In DNA form, the CDR3 reads TGTGCCGGCAGCCGGGACAGGAGCCTTCAAGAGACCCAGTACTTC.

The genes are TRBV18 and TRBJ1-4; D remains ambiguous. The CDR3 spans 16 residues. CDR1 and CDR2 from the germline V gene are KGHSH and LQKENI. Trimming removed 1 base from V and 0 bases from J, with 9 bases in between. The DNA for the CDR3 is TGTGCCAGCTCACCACTAGGAACAGCAACTAATGAAAAACTGTTTTTT. This encodes CASSPLGTATNEKLFF.

V gene TRBV11-1 combines with J gene TRBJ2-1; possibly TRBD1 or TRBD2 for D (6 bases each). The ends were cut back, 5 bases at V and 8 bases at J, with 19 bases in the middle. The CDR3 length is 15 residues. From germline, CDR1 is SGHAT and CDR2 FQDESV (reference sequence). The CDR3 reads CASSPQGLSSYEQFF. CDR3 sequence (DNA): TGTGCCAGCAGCCCACAGGGACTCTCCTCATATGAGCAGTTCTTC.

V gene TRBV5-5 combines with J gene TRBJ1-1; a weak D match, TRBD1 (5 bases). The CDR3 covers 14 residues. V dropped 4 bases and J dropped 4 bases, with 14 bases sitting between them. Germline CDR1 SGHKS, CDR2 YYEKEE (reference sequence). The DNA for the CDR3 is TGTGCCAGCAGCCAGATAGGGGCAAGCACTGAAGCTTTCTTT. Its protein is CASSQIGASTEAFF. The whole variable domain, filled in from reference TRBV5-5 and TRBJ1-1, reads DAGVTQSPTHLIKTRGQQVTLRCSPISGHKSVSWYQQVLGQGPQFIFQYYEKEERGRGNFPDRFSARQFPNYSSELNVNALLLGDSALYLCASSQIGASTEAFFGQGTRLTVV.

The chain is built from TRBV27 and TRBJ2-7; 10 bases match TRBD1. Germline assignment: CDR1 MNHEY and CDR2 SMNVEV (reference sequence). V was pared by 0 bases and J by 4 bases, with 9 bases of the junction left unmatched. The CDR3 covers 17 residues. The CDR3 coding sequence is TGTGCCAGCAGTTTATCGCGCCCCCGGGACAGGGGATACGAGCAGTACTTC. Its translation is CASSLSRPRDRGYEQYF.

This clone showed up just a few times. V usage is TRBV4-1 and J usage is TRBJ1-5; D remains unclear. Germline lookup yields CDR1 MGHRA and CDR2 YSYEKL. This CDR3 has 14 residues. Trimming removed 3 bases from V and 2 bases from J, with 8 bases in between. CDR3 sequence: CASSQGWGNQPQHF. Here the CDR3 DNA reads TGCGCCAGCAGCCAGGGGTGGGGCAATCAGCCCCAGCATTTT.

The rearrangement uses TRBV5-4 and TRBJ2-2, with D perhaps matching TRBD2 (5 bases). The CDR3 spans 16 residues. Germline V gene data show CDR1 as SGHNT and CDR2 as YYREEE (reference sequence). Between the trimmed V and J ends, which lost 4 bases and 0 bases, there was a span of 13 bases. CDR3: CASSPTGSANTGELFF. CDR3 nucleotides: TGTGCCAGCAGCCCGACGGGATCCGCGAACACCGGGGAGCTGTTTTTT.